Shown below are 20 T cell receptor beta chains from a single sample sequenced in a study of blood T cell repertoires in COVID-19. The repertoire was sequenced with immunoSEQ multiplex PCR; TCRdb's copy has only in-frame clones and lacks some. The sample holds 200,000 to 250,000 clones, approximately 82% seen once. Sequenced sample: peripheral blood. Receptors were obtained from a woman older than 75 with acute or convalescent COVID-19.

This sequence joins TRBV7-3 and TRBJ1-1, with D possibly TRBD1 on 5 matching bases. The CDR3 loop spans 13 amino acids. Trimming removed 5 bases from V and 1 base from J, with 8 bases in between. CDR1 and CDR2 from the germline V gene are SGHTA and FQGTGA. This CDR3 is CASSGDRNTEAFF. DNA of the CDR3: TGTGCCAGCAGCGGCGACAGGAACACTGAAGCTTTCTTT.

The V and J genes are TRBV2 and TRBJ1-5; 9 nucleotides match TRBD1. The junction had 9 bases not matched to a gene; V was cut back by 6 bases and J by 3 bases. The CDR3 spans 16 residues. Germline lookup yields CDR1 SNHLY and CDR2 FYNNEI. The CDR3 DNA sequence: TGTGCCAGCAGAACAACAGGGGGCCCTACCAATCAGCCCCAGCATTTT. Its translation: CASRTTGGPTNQPQHF.

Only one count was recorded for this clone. The CDR3 protein is CASTPRRGNTEAFF. The CDR3 nucleotides are TGTGCCAGCACCCCCAGGAGGGGGAACACTGAAGCTTTCTTT. The V and J genes are TRBV6-5 and TRBJ1-1, with a weak D call TRBD1 (5 bases). V lost 7 bases, J lost 1 base, and 13 bases lay in between. The CDR3 is 14 amino acids. Germline CDR1 is MNHEY and CDR2 is SVGAGI.

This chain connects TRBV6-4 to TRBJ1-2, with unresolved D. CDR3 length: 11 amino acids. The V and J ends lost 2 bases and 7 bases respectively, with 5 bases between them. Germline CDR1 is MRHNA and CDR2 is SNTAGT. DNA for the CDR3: TGTGCCAGCAGTGACGGGCGTGGCTACACCTTC. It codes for CASSDGRGYTF.

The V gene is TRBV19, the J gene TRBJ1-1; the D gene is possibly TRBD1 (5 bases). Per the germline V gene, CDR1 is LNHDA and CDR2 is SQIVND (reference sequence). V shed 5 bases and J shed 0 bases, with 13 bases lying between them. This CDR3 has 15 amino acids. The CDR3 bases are TGTGCCAGTAGTCTTCGGGGGAGGCTGAACACTGAAGCTTTCTTT. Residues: CASSLRGRLNTEAFF.

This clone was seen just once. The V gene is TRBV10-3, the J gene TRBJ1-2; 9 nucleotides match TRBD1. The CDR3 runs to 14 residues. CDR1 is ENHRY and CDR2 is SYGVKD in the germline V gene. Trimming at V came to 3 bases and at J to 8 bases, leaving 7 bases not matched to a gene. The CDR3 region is CAISEKQGAGGYTF. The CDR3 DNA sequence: TGTGCCATCAGTGAAAAACAGGGGGCAGGAGGCTACACCTTC.

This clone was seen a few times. CDR3 DNA sequence: TGTGCCAGTAGTATACACAGGCCAGCGCCCCAGCATTTT. Translation gives CASSIHRPAPQHF. This chain connects TRBV19 to TRBJ1-5, with D possibly TRBD1 on 5 matching bases. In germline, CDR1 is LNHDA, CDR2 SQIVND (reference sequence). V was trimmed by 2 bases and J by 9 bases, leaving 11 bases between them. The CDR3 extends over 13 amino acids.

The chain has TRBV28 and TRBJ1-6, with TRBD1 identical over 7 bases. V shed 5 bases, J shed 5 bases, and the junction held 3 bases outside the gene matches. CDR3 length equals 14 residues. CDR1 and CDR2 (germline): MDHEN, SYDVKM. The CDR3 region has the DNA TGTGCCAGCAGTAGAGACAGGGATAATTCACCCCTCCACTTT. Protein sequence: CASSRDRDNSPLHF.

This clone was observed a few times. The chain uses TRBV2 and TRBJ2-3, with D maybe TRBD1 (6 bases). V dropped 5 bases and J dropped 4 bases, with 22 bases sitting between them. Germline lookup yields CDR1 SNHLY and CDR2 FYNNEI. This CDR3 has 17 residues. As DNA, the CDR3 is TGTGCCAGCAGTATGATTGGGGGCGGCAGGTACGCAGATACGCAGTATTTT. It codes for CASSMIGGGRYADTQYF. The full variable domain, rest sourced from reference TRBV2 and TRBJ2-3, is EPEVTQTPSHQVTQMGQEVILRCVPISNHLYFYWYRQILGQKVEFLVSFYNNEISEKSEIFDDQFSVERPDGSNFTLKIRSTKLEDSAMYFCASSMIGGGRYADTQYFGPGTRLTVL.

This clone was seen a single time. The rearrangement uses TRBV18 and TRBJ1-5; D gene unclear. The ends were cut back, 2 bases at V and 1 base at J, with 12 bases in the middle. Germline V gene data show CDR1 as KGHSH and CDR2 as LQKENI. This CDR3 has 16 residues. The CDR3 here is CASSPNSAGSNQPQHF. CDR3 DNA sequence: TGTGCCAGCTCACCAAACAGTGCAGGCAGCAATCAGCCCCAGCATTTT.

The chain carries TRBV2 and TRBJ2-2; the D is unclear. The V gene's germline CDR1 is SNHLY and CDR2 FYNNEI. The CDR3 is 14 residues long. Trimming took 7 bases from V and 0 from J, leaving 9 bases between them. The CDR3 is CASTSYSNTGELFF. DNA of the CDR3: TGTGCCAGCACGAGCTACTCGAACACCGGGGAGCTGTTTTTT.

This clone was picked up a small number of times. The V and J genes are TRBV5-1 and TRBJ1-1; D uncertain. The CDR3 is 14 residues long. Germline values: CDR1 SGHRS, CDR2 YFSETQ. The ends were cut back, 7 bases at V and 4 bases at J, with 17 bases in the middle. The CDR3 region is CASPRAGFGTEAFF. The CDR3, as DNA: TGCGCCAGCCCCCGCGCGGGGTTTGGCACTGAAGCTTTCTTT.

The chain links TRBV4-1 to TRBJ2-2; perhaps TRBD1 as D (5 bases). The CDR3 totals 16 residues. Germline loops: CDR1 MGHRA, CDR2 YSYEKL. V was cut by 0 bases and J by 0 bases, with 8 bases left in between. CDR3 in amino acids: CASSQEGLSNTGELFF. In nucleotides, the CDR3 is TGCGCCAGCAGCCAAGAGGGGCTCTCGAACACCGGGGAGCTGTTTTTT.

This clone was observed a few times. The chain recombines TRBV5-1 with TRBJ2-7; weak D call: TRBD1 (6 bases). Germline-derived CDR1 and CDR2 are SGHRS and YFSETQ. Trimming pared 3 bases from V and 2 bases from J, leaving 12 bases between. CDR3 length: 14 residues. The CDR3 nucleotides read TGCGCCAGCAGCTCGGACAGTCCCACCTACGAGCAGTACTTC. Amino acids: CASSSDSPTYEQYF.

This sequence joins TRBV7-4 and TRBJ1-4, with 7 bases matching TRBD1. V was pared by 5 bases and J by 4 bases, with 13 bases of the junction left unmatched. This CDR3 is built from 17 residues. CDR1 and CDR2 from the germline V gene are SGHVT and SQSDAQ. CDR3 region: CASSITPRDRDNEKLFF. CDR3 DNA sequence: TGTGCCAGCAGCATCACCCCCCGGGACAGAGATAATGAAAAACTGTTTTTT.

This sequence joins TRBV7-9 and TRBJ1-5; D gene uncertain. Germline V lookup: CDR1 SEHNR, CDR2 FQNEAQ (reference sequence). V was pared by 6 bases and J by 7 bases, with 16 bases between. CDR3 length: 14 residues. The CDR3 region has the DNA TGTGCCAGCAGTTTACTATCAGACGGGCAGCCCCAGCATTTT. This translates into CASSLLSDGQPQHF. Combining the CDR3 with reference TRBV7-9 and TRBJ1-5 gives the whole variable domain DTGVSQNPRHKITKRGQNVTFRCDPISEHNRLYWYRQTLGQGPEFLTYFQNEAQLEKSRLLSDRFSAERPKGSFSTLEIQRTEQGDSAMYLCASSLLSDGQPQHFGDGTRLSIL.

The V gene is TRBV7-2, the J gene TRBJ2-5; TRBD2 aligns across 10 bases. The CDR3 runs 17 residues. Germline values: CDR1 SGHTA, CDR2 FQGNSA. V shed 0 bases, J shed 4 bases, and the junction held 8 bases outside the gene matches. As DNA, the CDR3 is TGTGCCAGCAGCTTAGCACCCAGCGGGGGGGCTCCAGAGACCCAGTACTTC. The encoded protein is CASSLAPSGGAPETQYF.

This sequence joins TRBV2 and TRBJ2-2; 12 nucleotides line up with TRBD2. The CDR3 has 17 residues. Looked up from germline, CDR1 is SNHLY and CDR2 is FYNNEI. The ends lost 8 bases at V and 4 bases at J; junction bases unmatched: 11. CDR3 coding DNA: TGTGCCAGCGGGAAGCCGGGACTAGCGGGCCCCACCGGGGAGCTGTTTTTT. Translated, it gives CASGKPGLAGPTGELFF. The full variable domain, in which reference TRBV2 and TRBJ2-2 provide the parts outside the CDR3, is EPEVTQTPSHQVTQMGQEVILRCVPISNHLYFYWYRQILGQKVEFLVSFYNNEISEKSEIFDDQFSVERPDGSNFTLKIRSTKLEDSAMYFCASGKPGLAGPTGELFFGEGSRLTVL.

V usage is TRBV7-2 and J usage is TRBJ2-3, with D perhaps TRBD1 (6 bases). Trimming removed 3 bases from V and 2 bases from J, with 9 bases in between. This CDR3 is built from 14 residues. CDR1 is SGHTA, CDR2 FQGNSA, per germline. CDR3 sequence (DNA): TGTGCCAGCAGCTTGTACAGGGACACAGATACGCAGTATTTT. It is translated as CASSLYRDTDTQYF.

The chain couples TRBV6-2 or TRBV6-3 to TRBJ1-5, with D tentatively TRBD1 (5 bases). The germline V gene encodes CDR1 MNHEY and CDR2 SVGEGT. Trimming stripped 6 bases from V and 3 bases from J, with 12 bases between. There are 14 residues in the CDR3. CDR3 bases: TGTGCCAGCAGCCACGGGGGGTACAATCAGCCCCAGCATTTT. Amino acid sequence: CASSHGGYNQPQHF.